This TCR beta chain emerged from a study of T cell repertoires in cytomegalovirus infection. A few counts support this clonotype. Antigen unknown. Each CDR3 protein gets one entry after TCRdb re-called the reads with MiXCR. Of around 550,000 distinct CDR3 sequences in the sample, around 27% were seen once. CDR3 length equals 14 residues. Germline V CDR1 and CDR2: MNHNS, SASEGT. Deletions cut 6 bases from V and 0 bases from J, with 9 bases between. Overall study findings and caveats: What dominated the ex vivo response were HLA-C-restricted CMV-specific TCR beta clonotypes.

Sequencing used PBMCs. This chain links TRBV6-1 with TRBJ1-3; D is unclear. The sequence was collected from a human donor in good health (CMV status not recorded). Some clones in this sample may be carry-over from other donors' samples. CDR3 region: CASRRRLSGNTIYF. The CDR3 DNA is TGTGCCAGCAGGCGTCGACTCTCTGGAAACACCATATATTTT.